The TCR beta chain under discussion was sequenced for a study of OX40 agonist ivuxolimab in advanced cancers. Overall study context: Patients got intravenous ivuxolimab at 0.01 to 10 mg/kg every 2 weeks. Whole-study findings and limits: Blood T cells, both CD4+ and CD8+, expanded clonally by week 6 at 0.1 to 3.0 mg/kg. Also showing low normalized T-cell clonal expansion were some of the nonresponders.

Remarks on this clone: Antigen unknown.

TCRdb's table, derived via immunoSEQ multiplex PCR, lists solely in-frame clones and lacks some. The sample holds 67,000 or so clones, about 85% seen once. Looked up from germline, CDR1 is SGHKS and CDR2 is YYEKEE (reference sequence). The CDR3 runs to 14 residues. Trimming removed 2 bases at V and 5 bases at J, with 11 bases between. Patients with a history of autoimmune disease or on systemic immunosuppression were excluded. This clonotype originated in an adult with an advanced solid tumor such as melanoma, head and neck, liver or kidney cancer. Sequences were derived from CD4+ or CD8+ T cells sorted from blood, sampled in a trial of the OX40 agonist ivuxolimab. This chain joins TRBV5-5 and TRBJ1-5; D remains unclear. Here the CDR3 reads CASSFSSGDQPQHF. The CDR3 DNA sequence: TGTGCCAGCAGCTTCTCTTCCGGAGATCAGCCCCAGCATTTT.